This T cell receptor beta chain was found in a study of blood T cell repertoires in COVID-19 (dated by TCRdb to the early 2020s). A note on the overall study: Samples covering the acute and convalescent phases of COVID-19 were provided by collaborators in the United States, Italy and Spain. Samples were obtained from the ongoing ImmuneRACE study (first 160 participants) and from roughly 1,300 subjects provided by 6 global collaborators. A freely available public database, intended as a resource for researchers studying the immune response to SARS-CoV-2, is where the repertoires were released. The sample metadata nearly always contained a de-identified subject ID, COVID-19 status, age in years and sex. Where available, HLA class I and class II types were taken from metadata supplied by the sample provider and were not determined by assay-based typing. The material from the prospective study consisted of cDNA or gDNA derived from T cells, B-cell-depleted T cells, or PBMCs. Subjects who had been exposed to COVID-19, were actively infected with it, or had recovered from it provided the deeply sampled blood TCRbeta repertoires that made up the dataset. Study-wide findings and limitations: How much clinical and demographic metadata was included differed by source and by participant, and the metadata was provided uncurated.

TCRbeta CDR3 regions were amplified from genomic DNA by means of the immunoSEQ Assay, a bias-controlled multiplex PCR. The published analysis was carried out like this. The number of nucleated cells in each sample was estimated by amplification of reference gene primers within the assay. To quantify the absolute abundance of each unique TCRbeta CDR3 rearrangement, sequence reads were collapsed and filtered. Productive Simpson clonality was computed per sample as the square root of Simpson's diversity index over productive rearrangements. The source is immuneACCESS, and TCRdb retained only in-frame sequences with V and J called. Part of the clones is not carried over; for the studies checked, unresolved V genes explain less than half of this, and the remainder is unexplained. V, J and clone size were drawn from that table, and D and trimming were deduced from the DNA. Across this sample there are hundreds of thousands of clones, with around nine tenths seen only once. The ten top clones hold about 1.5% of the sample.

Remarks on this clone: What this receptor recognizes is not known. Per-nucleotide qualities are absent, and no much larger clonotype sits a single base away.

Participants in the prospective study were enrolled through a virtual design, were aged 18 to 89 years, and lived in roughly 25 United States geographic areas. In the prospective study, participants were assigned to cohorts based on the clinical history participants reported in a screening survey and a study questionnaire. For ImmuneRACE Cohort 3, a participant was defined as recovered based on two consecutive negative NP/OP PCR tests, clearance by a healthcare professional, or resolution of symptoms. Mobile phlebotomists in the prospective study collected whole blood, serum and a nasopharyngeal or oropharyngeal swab from every participant. Over a roughly 2-month period, participants in the prospective study had the option of providing additional blood draws and questionnaires. Before DNA extraction, blood samples from the prospective study were shipped at room temperature or frozen. The TCR comes from a woman in her fifties or sixties who had recovered from COVID-19. Sequencing was carried out using PBMCs or T cells enriched from blood (not recorded which).

This receptor has the CDR3 CASSRLAGGSDTQYF. The base sequence is TGCGCCAGCTCGCGACTAGCGGGAGGGTCTGATACGCAGTATTTT. The sequence joins TRBV5-1 to TRBJ2-3, and 14 bases in between align with TRBD2. According to the germline V gene, CDR1 reads SGHRS and CDR2 reads YFSETQ. From its cysteine to its phenylalanine, the CDR3 spans 15 amino acids. Just the 45-base CDR3 DNA is kept, in frame starting at base 1. After removal of 7 bases from V and 6 bases from J, the junction retains 7 bases not matched to a gene.